The entry below gives a single T cell receptor beta chain sequence along with its context. Its specificity is not known. Sequencing used immunoSEQ multiplex PCR; TCRdb keeps in-frame clones, though not all of them. Of 25,000 to 40,000 clones listed, about 85% are singletons. The data stem from a study of T cells in tuberculosis. Looking at the study overall: In South Africa, adults with active tuberculosis were compared with IGRA-negative and latently infected IGRA-positive adolescents. Whole-study findings and limits: Selection depended on which cryopreserved specimens were available.

Germline V gene lookup returns CDR1 LNHNV and CDR2 YYDKDF (reference sequence). V gave up 0 bases and J gave up 3 bases, with 11 bases separating them. This CDR3 contains 15 residues. The time point here: new active TB diagnosis, blood taken before or within 7 days of starting treatment. Confirmation came from sputum smear and/or culture positivity for M. tuberculosis. The rearrangement links TRBV15 to TRBJ1-1; D gene ambiguous. The starting material was PBMCs, obtained at tuberculosis diagnosis. The clonotype was recovered from an adult with tuberculosis. The CDR3: CATSRDRSPYTEAFF. CDR3 sequence (DNA): TGTGCCACCAGCAGAGATCGGAGTCCCTACACTGAAGCTTTCTTT.